Shown below are 25 T cell receptor beta chains from a single sample sequenced in a study of blood T cell repertoires in COVID-19. The repertoire was sequenced with immunoSEQ multiplex PCR; TCRdb's copy has only in-frame clones and lacks some. There are some 260,000 clones in the sample; about 91% occur only once, and about 5.9% lies in the top ten. The sample comprised peripheral blood. The source is a young woman with COVID-19, enrolled during active disease.

In nucleotides, the CDR3 is TGCGCCAGCAGTGAGGGCAGGGGGCGGACTGAAGCTTTCTTT. Encoded protein: CASSEGRGRTEAFF. The genes are TRBV10-1 and TRBJ1-1, with 8 positions matching TRBD1. The CDR3 sequence is 14 residues long. Germline V gene lookup returns CDR1 WNHNN and CDR2 SYGVQD (reference sequence). V trimming: 2 bases; J trimming: 5 bases; junction bases outside the gene matches: 4.

Worth noting for this clone: The junction departs from germline at one end; a sequencing error may be responsible. The rearrangement joins TRBV6-5 to TRBJ1-1; tentative D call: TRBD1 (6 bases). The germline CDR1 and CDR2 sequences are MNHEY and SVGAGI. The CDR3 runs 12 residues. The CDR3: CASSRGVGPPNF. The CDR3 DNA sequence: TGTGCCAGCAGCAGGGGAGTGGGGCCCCCGAACTTT.

The V gene is TRBV27, the J gene TRBJ2-7; tentatively, D is TRBD2 (5 bases). The CDR3 has 13 residues. Germline V gene lookup returns CDR1 MNHEY and CDR2 SMNVEV (reference sequence). Trimming removed 5 bases at V and 1 base at J, with 9 bases between. CDR3 bases: TGTGCCAGCAGTCCTAGCACGTCCTACGAGCAGTACTTC. It is translated as CASSPSTSYEQYF.

This chain uses TRBV5-8 with TRBJ1-2; 9 bases agree with TRBD1. CDR3 length equals 16 residues. V shed 1 base, J shed 4 bases, and the junction held 8 bases outside the gene matches. The germline CDR1 and CDR2 sequences are SGHTS and YDEGEE. CDR3 coding DNA: TGTGCCAGCAGCTTGTCCGGGACAGGGCTTGTCTATGGCTACACCTTC. It codes for CASSLSGTGLVYGYTF.

J is TRBJ2-7 and V is TRBV21-1; TRBD1, the D gene given by the table, was not confirmed from the DNA. TRBV21-1 is assigned pseudogene status. The CDR3 extends over 13 amino acids. In DNA form, the CDR3 reads TGTGCCAGCCGGAAGGGGGCTTTACACGAGCAGTACTTC. It encodes CASRKGALHEQYF.

The chain recombines TRBV5-1 with TRBJ1-1; 8 positions agree with TRBD1. The V and J ends lost 2 bases and 4 bases, in that order; junction bases with no gene match: 4. Germline values: CDR1 SGHRS, CDR2 YFSETQ. This CDR3 is 14 amino acids long. For the CDR3, the DNA is TGCGCCAGCAGCTTAGGACAGGGAGGCACTGAAGCTTTCTTT. This encodes CASSLGQGGTEAFF.

This sequence joins TRBV4-3 and TRBJ2-3, with a weak D call TRBD2 (6 bases). This CDR3 region has 17 residues. V was pared by 1 base and J by 4 bases, with 18 bases between. The germline CDR1 and CDR2 sequences are LGHNA and YSLEER. CDR3 nucleotides: TGCGCCAGCAGCCAAGGGGTACCGGGAGAAGGGGCAGATACGCAGTATTTT. Residues: CASSQGVPGEGADTQYF.

The V call is TRBV5-1, the J call TRBJ1-2; D possibly corresponds to TRBD1 (5 bases). Per the germline V gene, CDR1 is SGHRS and CDR2 is YFSETQ. The ends were cut back, 5 bases at V and 2 bases at J, with 16 bases in the middle. CDR3 length: 15 amino acids. The CDR3, as DNA: TGCGCCAGCAGTTCTTTGGGGGAGGTCAACTATGGCTACACCTTC. The encoded protein is CASSSLGEVNYGYTF. Complete variable domain (other parts from reference TRBV5-1 and TRBJ1-2): KAGVTQTPRYLIKTRGQQVTLSCSPISGHRSVSWYQQTPGQGLQFLFEYFSETQRNKGNFPGRFSGRQFSNSRSEMNVSTLELGDSALYLCASSSLGEVNYGYTFGSGTRLTVV.

This chain uses TRBV4-1 with TRBJ2-3; 12 positions agree with TRBD2. CDR1 is MGHRA and CDR2 is YSYEKL in the germline V gene. This CDR3 has 19 residues. V was clipped by 9 bases and J by 7 bases; unmatched bases: 23. CDR3: CARDPAQVPLAGGHYTQYF. In DNA form, the CDR3 reads TGCGCCAGGGACCCAGCGCAAGTTCCCCTAGCGGGAGGGCACTATACGCAGTATTTT.

The chain is built from TRBV12-3 or TRBV12-4 and TRBJ1-1; maybe TRBD1 (6 bases). V dropped 6 bases and J dropped 7 bases, with 12 bases sitting between them. The CDR3 length is 12 residues. Here the CDR3 reads CASRYDRLEAFF. The CDR3 DNA follows: TGTGCCAGCAGATACGACAGGCTTGAAGCTTTCTTT.

The chain uses TRBV2 and TRBJ2-7; 8 bases match TRBD2. CDR3 length: 14 residues. The junction had 9 bases not matched to a gene; V was cut back by 8 bases and J by 3 bases. Germline lookup yields CDR1 SNHLY and CDR2 FYNNEI. The CDR3 is CASEKIAGIYEQYF. CDR3 DNA: TGTGCCAGCGAAAAAATAGCGGGGATCTACGAGCAGTACTTC.

The V call is TRBV10-2, the J call TRBJ2-5; D possibly corresponds to TRBD2 (6 bases). Trimming took 2 bases from V and 2 from J, leaving 15 bases between them. Germline CDR1 WSHSY, CDR2 SAAADI. This CDR3 comprises 16 residues. The CDR3 region is CASSEIRVAGQETQYF. The DNA for the CDR3 is TGCGCCAGCAGTGAGATAAGGGTGGCGGGACAAGAGACCCAGTACTTC.

The chain employs TRBV25-1 and TRBJ2-2; TRBD1 matches at 7 bases. Losses at the gene ends were 4 bases for V and 3 bases for J; bases not matched to a gene: 2. The CDR3 runs to 14 residues. CDR1 and CDR2 from the germline V gene are MGHDK and SYGVNS. CDR3 protein: CASSVTGHTGELFF. In DNA, the CDR3 is TGTGCCAGCAGTGTGACAGGGCACACCGGGGAGCTGTTTTTT.

The table lists this clone with a count of one. The V and J genes are TRBV6-5 and TRBJ1-1, with TRBD1 matching over 7 bases. Germline CDR1 is MNHEY and CDR2 is SVGAGI. The CDR3 totals 14 residues. V lost 6 bases and J lost 2; bases outside the gene matches: 6. The CDR3 is CASSKGQPNTEAFF. CDR3 in DNA: TGTGCCAGCAGCAAGGGACAGCCCAACACTGAAGCTTTCTTT.

This clone was counted a few times. J is TRBJ1-1 and V is TRBV4-1; D gene ambiguous. Germline assignment: CDR1 MGHRA and CDR2 YSYEKL. V was pared by 0 bases and J by 2 bases, with 4 bases between. The CDR3 covers 13 residues. CDR3 in DNA: TGCGCCAGCAGCCAAGACAGAAACACTGAAGCTTTCTTT. It yields the protein CASSQDRNTEAFF.

As regards this clone: The final CDR3 position lacks the conserved phenylalanine or tryptophan, pointing to a likely read error. No DNA is shown, since the ends of the CDR3 on it are uncertain; the CDR3 is the one TCRdb lists. The chain recombines TRBV19 with TRBJ1-2; the table's TRBD1 call for D was not verified on the DNA. The germline CDR1 and CDR2 sequences are LNHDA and SQIVND (reference sequence). The length of the CDR3 is 11 amino acids, counting both ends. This CDR3 is CASSSPGQLFL.

CDR3 in DNA: TGTGCCACCGCAACCGGGGAGTTTGGAGAGACCCAGTACTTC. It encodes CATATGEFGETQYF. The rearrangement links TRBV7-9 to TRBJ2-5; a weak D match, TRBD2 (5 bases). The germline CDR1 and CDR2 sequences are SEHNR and FQNEAQ (reference sequence). This CDR3 spans 14 amino acids. V gave up 10 bases and J gave up 4 bases, with 19 bases separating them.

The chain links TRBV4-3 to TRBJ2-1; no firm D call. CDR3 size: 16 residues. The V end lost 0 bases, the J end lost 5 bases, and 14 bases lay between the germline ends. CDR1 and CDR2 from the germline V gene are LGHNA and YSLEER. The CDR3 DNA follows: TGCGCCAGCAGCCAAGATTTAGGAGCACCAAACAATGAGCAGTTCTTC. This gives the protein CASSQDLGAPNNEQFF.

The chain uses TRBV4-3 and TRBJ1-3, with D unclear. V gave up 1 base and J gave up 0 bases, with 7 bases separating them. CDR1 and CDR2 from the germline V gene are LGHNA and YSLEER. The CDR3 length is 15 residues. CDR3 region: CASSQGLVSGNTIYF. CDR3 in DNA: TGCGCCAGCAGCCAAGGATTAGTCTCTGGAAACACCATATATTTT.

The chain recombines TRBV6-6 with TRBJ2-5, with a weak D call TRBD1 (5 bases). The V gene lost 7 bases and the J gene lost 2 bases, with 17 bases spanning the gap. The CDR3 is made up of 15 amino acids. CDR1 and CDR2 (germline): MNHNY, SVGAGI (reference sequence). CDR3: CASKNRNLGQETQYF. The CDR3 coding sequence is TGTGCCAGCAAAAACAGGAACCTTGGGCAAGAGACCCAGTACTTC.

This chain joins TRBV10-3 and TRBJ1-2, with 9 positions matching TRBD1. V shed 0 bases and J 4 bases; nucleotides not matched to a gene: 6. The germline V gene has CDR1 ENHRY and CDR2 SYGVKD. The length of the CDR3 is 16 residues. The DNA of the CDR3 is TGTGCCATCAGTGAGTCTACAGGGGGCGCTGGCTATGGCTACACCTTC. Translation: CAISESTGGAGYGYTF.

In this sample, this clone turned up a few times. The CDR3 nucleotides read TGTGCCAGCAGTTACGCCCCCGTCCTCGGGGACTATGAGCAGTTCTTC. Amino acids: CASSYAPVLGDYEQFF. The chain combines TRBV6-2 or TRBV6-3 with TRBJ2-1, with D possibly matching TRBD2 (6 bases). Trimming took 2 bases from V and 8 from J, leaving 19 bases between them. CDR1 and CDR2 (germline): MNHEY, SVGEGT. The CDR3 runs to 16 residues.

The chain recombines TRBV27 with TRBJ2-5, with 8 bases fitting TRBD1. Germline-derived CDR1 and CDR2 are MNHEY and SMNVEV (reference sequence). J lost 4 bases, V lost 5 bases, and 9 bases had no gene match. This CDR3 has 15 residues. In nucleotides, the CDR3 is TGTGCCAGCAGTGTAGACAGGGGAGGTCCAGAGACCCAGTACTTC. Translated: CASSVDRGGPETQYF.

The CDR3 sequence: CASRPGQGFEDEQYV. DNA of the CDR3: TGTGCCAGCAGACCGGGACAGGGGTTTGAGGACGAGCAGTACGTC. The chain links TRBV2 to TRBJ2-7; 10 bases match TRBD1. The V gene end was trimmed by 6 bases and the J gene end by 5 bases; junction bases not matched to a gene: 10. Germline V gene data show CDR1 as SNHLY and CDR2 as FYNNEI. CDR3 length: 15 amino acids.

The J gene is TRBJ2-2, the V gene TRBV19; D gene uncertain. This CDR3 region has 13 residues. Germline assignment: CDR1 LNHDA and CDR2 SQIVND (reference sequence). V was trimmed by 1 base and J by 6 bases, leaving 6 bases between them. The DNA for the CDR3 is TGTGCCAGTAGTATAGGGGCAGCCGGGGAGCTGTTTTTT. Residues: CASSIGAAGELFF.